This T cell receptor (beta chain) is from a study of blood T cell repertoires in COVID-19. Across the study: The analysed material was cDNA or gDNA that came from T cells, B-cell-depleted T cells, or PBMCs.

Method: immunoSEQ multiplex PCR; TCRdb's copy keeps in-frame clones and lacks some. This table has over 200,000 clones, 80% to 90% appearing once. Germline-derived CDR1 and CDR2 are MDHEN and SYDVKM. Germline trimming cut 5 bases from V and 8 bases from J; bases unmatched to any gene: 17. The CDR3 is 17 amino acids. This sequence originates from a woman aged 30 to 39 who had been exposed to COVID-19. The source material was PBMCs or T cells enriched from blood (not recorded which). V usage is TRBV28 and J usage is TRBJ1-2, with TRBD1 matching over 10 bases. CDR3 nucleotide sequence: TGTGCCAGCAGTCCAGACCGGGACAGGGGCCTTTTTGGAGGCTACACCTTC. It is translated as CASSPDRDRGLFGGYTF.